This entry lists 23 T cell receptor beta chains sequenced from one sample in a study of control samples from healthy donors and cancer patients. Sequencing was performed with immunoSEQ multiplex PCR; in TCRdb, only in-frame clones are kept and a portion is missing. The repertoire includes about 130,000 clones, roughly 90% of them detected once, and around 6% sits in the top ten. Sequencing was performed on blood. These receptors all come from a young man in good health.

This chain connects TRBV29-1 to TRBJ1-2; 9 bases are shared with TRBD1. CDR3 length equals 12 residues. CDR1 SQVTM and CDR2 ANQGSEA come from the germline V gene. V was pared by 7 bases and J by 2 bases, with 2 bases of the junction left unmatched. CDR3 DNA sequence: TGCAGCGGGGGGACAGGGAACTATGGCTACACCTTC. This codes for CSGGTGNYGYTF.

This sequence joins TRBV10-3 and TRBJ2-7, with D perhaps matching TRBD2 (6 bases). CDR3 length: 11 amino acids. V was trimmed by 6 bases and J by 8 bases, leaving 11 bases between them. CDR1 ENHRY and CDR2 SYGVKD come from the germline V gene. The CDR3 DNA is TGTGCCATCAGGTGGGGGGAAAAGCAGTACTTC. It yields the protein CAIRWGEKQYF.

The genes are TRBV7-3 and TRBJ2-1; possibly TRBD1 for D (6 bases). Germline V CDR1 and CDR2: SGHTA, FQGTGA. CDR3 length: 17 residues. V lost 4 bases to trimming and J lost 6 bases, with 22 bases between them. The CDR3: CASSYTPGTPTPNEQFF. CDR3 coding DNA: TGTGCCAGCAGCTACACACCCGGGACACCTACACCCAATGAGCAGTTCTTC.

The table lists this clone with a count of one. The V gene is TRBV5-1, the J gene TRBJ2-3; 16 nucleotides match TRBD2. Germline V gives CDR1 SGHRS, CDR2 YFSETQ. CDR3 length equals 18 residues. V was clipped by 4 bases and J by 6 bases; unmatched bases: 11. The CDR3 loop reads CASSPESGLAGGPDTQYF. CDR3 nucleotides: TGCGCCAGCAGCCCCGAGTCGGGACTAGCGGGGGGGCCGGATACGCAGTATTTT. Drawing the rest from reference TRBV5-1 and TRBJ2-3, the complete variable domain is KAGVTQTPRYLIKTRGQQVTLSCSPISGHRSVSWYQQTPGQGLQFLFEYFSETQRNKGNFPGRFSGRQFSNSRSEMNVSTLELGDSALYLCASSPESGLAGGPDTQYFGPGTRLTVL.

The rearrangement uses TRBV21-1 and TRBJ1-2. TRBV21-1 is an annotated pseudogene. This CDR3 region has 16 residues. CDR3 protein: CASSKARRAEGAGYTF. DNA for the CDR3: TGTGCCAGCAGCAAAGCAAGAAGGGCAGAGGGAGCGGGCTACACCTTC.

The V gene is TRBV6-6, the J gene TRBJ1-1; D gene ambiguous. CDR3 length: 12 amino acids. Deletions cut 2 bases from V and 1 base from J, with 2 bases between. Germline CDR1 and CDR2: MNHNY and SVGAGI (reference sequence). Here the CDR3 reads CASSYENTEAFF. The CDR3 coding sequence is TGTGCCAGCAGTTACGAGAACACTGAAGCTTTCTTT.

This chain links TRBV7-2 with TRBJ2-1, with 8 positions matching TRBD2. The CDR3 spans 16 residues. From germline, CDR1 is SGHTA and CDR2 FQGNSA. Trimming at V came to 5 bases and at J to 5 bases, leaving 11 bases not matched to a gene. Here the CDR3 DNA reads TGTGCCAGCAGCCGCAACCCGGGGGGGTTGGACAATGAGCAGTTCTTC. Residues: CASSRNPGGLDNEQFF. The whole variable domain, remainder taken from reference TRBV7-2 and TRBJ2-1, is GAGVSQSPSNKVTEKGKDVELRCDPISGHTALYWYRQSLGQGLEFLIYFQGNSAPDKSGLPSDRFSAERTGGSVSTLTIQRTQQEDSAVYLCASSRNPGGLDNEQFFGPGTRLTVL.

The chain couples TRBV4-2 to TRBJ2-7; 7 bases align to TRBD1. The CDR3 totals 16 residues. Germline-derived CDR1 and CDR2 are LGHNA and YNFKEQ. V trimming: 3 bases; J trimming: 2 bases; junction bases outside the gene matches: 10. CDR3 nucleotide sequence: TGTGCCAGCAGCCAGGCCTGGGACAGAAGACCCTACGAGCAGTACTTC. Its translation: CASSQAWDRRPYEQYF.

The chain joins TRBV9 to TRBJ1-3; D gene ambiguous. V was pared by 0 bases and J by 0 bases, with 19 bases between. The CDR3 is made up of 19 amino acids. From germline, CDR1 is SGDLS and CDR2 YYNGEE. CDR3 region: CASSVVGLNVPGSGNTIYF. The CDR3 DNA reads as TGTGCCAGCAGCGTAGTAGGGTTAAACGTCCCCGGCTCTGGAAACACCATATATTTT.

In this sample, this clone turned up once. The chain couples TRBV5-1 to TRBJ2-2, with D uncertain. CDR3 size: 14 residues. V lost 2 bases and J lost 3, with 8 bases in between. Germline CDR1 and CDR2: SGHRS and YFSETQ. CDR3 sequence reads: CASSFGQYTGELFF. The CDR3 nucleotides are TGCGCCAGCAGCTTCGGGCAATACACCGGGGAGCTGTTTTTT. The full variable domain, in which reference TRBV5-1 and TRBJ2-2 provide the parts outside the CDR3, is KAGVTQTPRYLIKTRGQQVTLSCSPISGHRSVSWYQQTPGQGLQFLFEYFSETQRNKGNFPGRFSGRQFSNSRSEMNVSTLELGDSALYLCASSFGQYTGELFFGEGSRLTVL.

Here the CDR3 reads CASSIQGSGANVLTF. The CDR3 nucleotides are TGTGCCAGCAGTATACAGGGGTCCGGGGCCAACGTCCTGACTTTC. The chain employs TRBV6-5 and TRBJ2-6, with 7 positions matching TRBD1. Germline-derived CDR1 and CDR2 are MNHEY and SVGAGI. V lost 5 bases, J lost 4 bases, and 5 bases stayed unmatched. The CDR3 sequence is 15 residues long.

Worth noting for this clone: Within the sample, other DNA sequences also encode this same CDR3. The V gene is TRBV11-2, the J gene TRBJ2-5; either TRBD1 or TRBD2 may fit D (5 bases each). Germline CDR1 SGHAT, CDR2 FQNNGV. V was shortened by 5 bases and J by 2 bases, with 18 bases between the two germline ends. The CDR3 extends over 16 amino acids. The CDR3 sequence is CASSPEVGQGQETQYF. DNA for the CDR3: TGTGCCAGCAGCCCGGAGGTCGGTCAGGGACAAGAGACCCAGTACTTC.

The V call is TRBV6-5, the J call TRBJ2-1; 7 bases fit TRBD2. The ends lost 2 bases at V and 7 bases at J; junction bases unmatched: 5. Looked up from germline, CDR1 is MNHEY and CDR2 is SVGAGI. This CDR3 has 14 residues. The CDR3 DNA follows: TGTGCCAGCAGTTACGGGCGGGGGACTAATGAGCAGTTCTTC. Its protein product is CASSYGRGTNEQFF.

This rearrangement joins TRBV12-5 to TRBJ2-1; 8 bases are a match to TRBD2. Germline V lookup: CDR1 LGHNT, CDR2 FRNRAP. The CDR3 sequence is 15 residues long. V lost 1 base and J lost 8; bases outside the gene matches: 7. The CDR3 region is CASGLAWTSIDEQFF. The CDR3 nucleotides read TGTGCTAGTGGTTTGGCATGGACTAGCATTGATGAGCAGTTCTTC.

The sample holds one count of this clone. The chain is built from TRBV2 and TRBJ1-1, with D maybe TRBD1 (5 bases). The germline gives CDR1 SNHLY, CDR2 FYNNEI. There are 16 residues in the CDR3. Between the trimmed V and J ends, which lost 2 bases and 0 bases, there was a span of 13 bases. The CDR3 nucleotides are TGTGCCAGCAGTGAACCCGGGGCCTCCATGAACACTGAAGCTTTCTTT. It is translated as CASSEPGASMNTEAFF.

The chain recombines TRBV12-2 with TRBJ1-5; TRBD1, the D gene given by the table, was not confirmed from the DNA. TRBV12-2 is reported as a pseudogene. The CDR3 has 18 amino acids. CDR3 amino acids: CASRLVRPGERSNQPQHF. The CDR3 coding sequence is TGTGCAAGTCGCTTAGTACGTCCAGGGGAGAGGAGCAATCAGCCCCAGCATTTT.

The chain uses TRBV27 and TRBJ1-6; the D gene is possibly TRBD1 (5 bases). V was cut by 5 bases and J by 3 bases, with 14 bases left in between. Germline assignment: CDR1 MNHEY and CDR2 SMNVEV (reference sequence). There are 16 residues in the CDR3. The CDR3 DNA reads TGTGCCAGCAGTGCAACACAGGCGAACTATAATTCACCCCTCCACTTT. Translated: CASSATQANYNSPLHF.

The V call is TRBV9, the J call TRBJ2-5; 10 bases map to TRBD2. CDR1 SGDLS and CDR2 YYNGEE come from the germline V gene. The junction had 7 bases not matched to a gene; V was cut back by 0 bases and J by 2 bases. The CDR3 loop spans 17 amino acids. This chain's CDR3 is CASSVARTSGAQETQYF. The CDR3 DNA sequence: TGTGCCAGCAGCGTAGCTCGTACTAGCGGGGCACAAGAGACCCAGTACTTC.

The CDR3 sequence: CASSQEGSKAFF. DNA for the CDR3: TGTGCCAGCAGCCAAGAGGGGAGCAAGGCTTTCTTT. This chain links TRBV14 with TRBJ1-1; no reliable D call. Germline V gene lookup returns CDR1 SGHDN and CDR2 FVKESK. With 0 bases removed from V and 11 bases from J, the gap between germline ends came to 10 bases. The CDR3 loop spans 12 amino acids. Supplemented by reference TRBV14 and TRBJ1-1, the full variable domain reads EAGVTQFPSHSVIEKGQTVTLRCDPISGHDNLYWYRRVMGKEIKFLLHFVKESKQDESGMPNNRFLAERTGGTYSTLKVQPAELEDSGVYFCASSQEGSKAFFGQGTRLTVV.

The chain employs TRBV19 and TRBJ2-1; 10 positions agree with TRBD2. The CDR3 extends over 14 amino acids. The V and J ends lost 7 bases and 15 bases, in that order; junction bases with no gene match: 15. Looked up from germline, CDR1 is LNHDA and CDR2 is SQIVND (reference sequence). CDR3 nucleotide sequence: TGTGCCAGTATTCCTAGCGGGGGAAACCCGAGCATGTTCTTC. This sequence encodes CASIPSGGNPSMFF.

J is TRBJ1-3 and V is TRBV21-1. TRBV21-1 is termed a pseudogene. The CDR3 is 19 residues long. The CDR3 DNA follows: TGTGCCAGCAGCAAAGTGTACGGAGGTAGTAAAATCTCTGGAAACACCATATATTTT. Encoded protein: CASSKVYGGSKISGNTIYF.

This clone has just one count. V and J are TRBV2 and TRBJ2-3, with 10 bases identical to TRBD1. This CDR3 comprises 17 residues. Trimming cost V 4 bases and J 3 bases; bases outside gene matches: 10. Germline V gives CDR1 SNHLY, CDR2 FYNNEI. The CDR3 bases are TGTGCCAGCAGTGTCCCCCTGACAGGGGGCGAAACAGATACGCAGTATTTT. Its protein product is CASSVPLTGGETDTQYF.

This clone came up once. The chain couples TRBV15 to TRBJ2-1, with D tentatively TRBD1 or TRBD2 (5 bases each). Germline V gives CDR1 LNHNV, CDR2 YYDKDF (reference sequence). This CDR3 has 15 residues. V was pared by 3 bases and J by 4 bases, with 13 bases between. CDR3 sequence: CATSSGTATYNEQFF. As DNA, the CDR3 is TGTGCCACCAGCAGCGGGACCGCCACGTACAATGAGCAGTTCTTC. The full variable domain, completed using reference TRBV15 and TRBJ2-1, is DAMVIQNPRYQVTQFGKPVTLSCSQTLNHNVMYWYQQKSSQAPKLLFHYYDKDFNNEADTPDNFQSRRPNTSFCFLDIRSPGLGDTAMYLCATSSGTATYNEQFFGPGTRLTVL.